Presented here are 12 T cell receptor beta chains from one specimen sequenced in a study of blood T cell repertoires in COVID-19. The data were produced by immunoSEQ multiplex PCR, yet TCRdb's version contains in-frame clones alone and is incomplete. Of around 80,000 clones in the sample, almost 90% were seen once. The sequencing input was peripheral blood. The receptors were gathered from a woman at least 80 years old with acute or convalescent COVID-19.

The chain carries TRBV3-1 (or the pseudogene TRBV3-2) and TRBJ2-5; TRBD2 matches 10 bases. V dropped 3 bases and J dropped 4; count of bases not matched to a gene: 2. Germline-derived CDR1 and CDR2 are LGHDT and YNNKEL (reference sequence). The length of the CDR3 is 14 residues. The CDR3 DNA reads as TGTGCCAGCAGCCATCTAGCGGGAGTAGAGACCCAGTACTTC. Amino acids: CASSHLAGVETQYF.

The CDR3 DNA reads TGTGCCAGCAGTGAAAGGGGACAGGGAGCTCAGCCCCAGCATTTT. It translates to CASSERGQGAQPQHF. This chain connects TRBV2 to TRBJ1-5; 9 positions agree with TRBD1. This CDR3 comprises 15 residues. The V gene end was trimmed by 2 bases and the J gene end by 6 bases; junction bases not matched to a gene: 5. CDR1 SNHLY and CDR2 FYNNEI come from the germline V gene.

This clone was picked up a small number of times. The genes are TRBV3-1 (or the pseudogene TRBV3-2) and TRBJ2-1; maybe TRBD1 (6 bases). Trimming shortened V by 1 base and J by 2 bases, and 12 bases separated the two germline ends. In germline, CDR1 is LGHDT, CDR2 YNNKEL (reference sequence). The CDR3 contains 16 residues. DNA of the CDR3: TGTGCCAGCAGCCAAGGGGGGCCGGACACCTACAATGAGCAGTTCTTC. Translating it yields CASSQGGPDTYNEQFF.

CDR3 nucleotides: TGTGCCAGCAGTTACGGGCAGGGTGCTGGAAACACCATATATTTT. Encoded protein: CASSYGQGAGNTIYF. The V gene is TRBV6-5, the J gene TRBJ1-3; weak D call: TRBD1 (5 bases). Trimming left V 2 bases short and J 2 bases short, with 10 bases between. Germline values: CDR1 MNHEY, CDR2 SVGAGI. The CDR3 extends over 15 amino acids.

The table lists this clone with a few counts. The rearrangement joins TRBV7-2 to TRBJ2-1, with D unclear. CDR1 SGHTA and CDR2 FQGNSA come from the germline V gene. V was clipped by 2 bases and J by 6 bases, with 8 bases between them. CDR3 length equals 13 residues. In DNA form, the CDR3 reads TGTGCCAGCAGCTTATCCCACGGCAATGAGCAGTTCTTC. This translates into CASSLSHGNEQFF.

The chain employs TRBV5-1 and TRBJ1-5; a possible D gene is TRBD1 (6 bases). V shed 0 bases and J shed 7 bases, with 17 bases lying between them. CDR1 SGHRS and CDR2 YFSETQ come from the germline V gene. The CDR3 spans 16 residues. CDR3 in amino acids: CASSLGTAGGQQPQHF. The CDR3 DNA sequence: TGCGCCAGCAGCTTGGGCACTGCGGGGGGCCAACAGCCCCAGCATTTT.

This chain connects TRBV2 to TRBJ2-7, with 7 bases fitting TRBD1. Trimming removed 1 base from V and 0 bases from J; junction bases left unmatched: 0. Germline CDR1 SNHLY, CDR2 FYNNEI. There are 14 residues in the CDR3. The CDR3 is CASSEGQGSYEQYF. The CDR3 nucleotides read TGTGCCAGCAGTGAAGGACAGGGCTCCTACGAGCAGTACTTC.

V and J are TRBV27 and TRBJ2-2; TRBD2 matches at 8 bases. The length of the CDR3 is 16 residues. J lost 1 base, V lost 10 bases, and 11 bases had no gene match. Germline V gene lookup returns CDR1 MNHEY and CDR2 SMNVEV (reference sequence). The CDR3 loop is CATQRGGGLNTGELFF. The CDR3 nucleotides are TGTGCCACTCAGAGGGGCGGGGGGCTGAACACCGGGGAGCTGTTTTTT.

This clone showed up just a few times. The chain employs TRBV19 and TRBJ2-1, with D tentatively TRBD2 (6 bases). The CDR3 runs to 14 residues. Between the trimmed V and J ends, which lost 5 bases and 8 bases, there was a span of 16 bases. The germline V gene has CDR1 LNHDA and CDR2 SQIVND (reference sequence). CDR3 amino acids: CASSRTSQHDEQFF. DNA for the CDR3: TGTGCCAGTAGTCGTACTAGCCAACATGATGAGCAGTTCTTC.

The V gene is TRBV5-1, the J gene TRBJ1-6, with 7 bases fitting TRBD1. Trimming took 4 bases from V and 3 from J; bases not matched to a gene: 4. In germline, CDR1 is SGHRS, CDR2 YFSETQ. CDR3 length: 15 amino acids. The CDR3 sequence is CASSPGTVYNSPLHF. The CDR3 bases are TGCGCCAGCAGCCCCGGGACAGTCTATAATTCACCCCTCCACTTT.

The chain couples TRBV7-9 to TRBJ2-5; 8 bases map to TRBD1. Germline loops: CDR1 SEHNR, CDR2 FQNEAQ (reference sequence). There are 16 residues in the CDR3. Trimming removed 3 bases from V and 0 bases from J; junction bases left unmatched: 6. The CDR3 protein is CASSFQQGGHQETQYF. CDR3 nucleotides: TGTGCCAGCAGCTTCCAACAGGGGGGTCACCAAGAGACCCAGTACTTC.

In this sample, this clone turned up once. The chain is built from TRBV12-3 or TRBV12-4 and TRBJ1-2; perhaps TRBD1 as D (5 bases). The CDR3 is 12 residues long. Trimming shortened V by 3 bases and J by 5 bases, and 7 bases separated the two germline ends. The CDR3 region has the DNA TGTGCCAGCAGTTTTGGGGGGTATGGCTACACCTTC. Its protein is CASSFGGYGYTF.